Presented here are 18 T cell receptor beta chains from one specimen sequenced in a study of T-cell memory formation after mild COVID-19. MiXCR, applied by TCRdb to the 5' RACE reads, yields one record per CDR3 protein. The sample lists about 210,000 distinct CDR3 sequences, roughly a tenth occurring once. Source material: PBMCs or a T cell subset sorted from them (not recorded which). These receptors originate from a man aged 18-30 years who had mild COVID-19 (a few samples of this study predate the infection). Cell type and time point are not known.

This clonotype was recorded at least ten times. The chain recombines TRBV7-2 with TRBJ1-3; D not certain. The germline CDR1 and CDR2 sequences are SGHTA and FQGNSA. This CDR3 has 14 residues. Trimming removed 5 bases from V and 0 bases from J, with 8 bases in between. CDR3 protein: CASSLQSSGNTIYF. CDR3 coding DNA: TGTGCCAGCAGCCTCCAGAGCTCTGGAAACACCATATATTTT.

In regard to this clonotype: A junction end diverges from the germline sequence, so it may reflect a read error. V and J are TRBV20-1 and TRBJ1-2; maybe TRBD1 (5 bases). Germline V gene data show CDR1 as DFQATT and CDR2 as SNEGSKA (reference sequence). CDR3 length equals 13 residues. The DNA for the CDR3 is TGCAGTGCTAGAACTCCAGGGTTCTCCGTCTCTAACTTC. Translation: CSARTPGFSVSNF.

This clonotype was observed a handful of times. The CDR3 DNA is TGTGCCAGCAGCAACATGATGAACACTGAAGCTTTCTTT. It codes for CASSNMMNTEAFF. The chain has TRBV7-2 and TRBJ1-1, with D unclear. The germline CDR1 and CDR2 sequences are SGHTA and FQGNSA. The CDR3 loop spans 13 amino acids. V gave up 5 bases and J gave up 0 bases, with 7 bases separating them.

The rearrangement links TRBV11-1 to TRBJ2-5; D perhaps matches TRBD1 (5 bases). Trimming pared 1 base from V and 0 bases from J, leaving 9 bases between. The V gene's germline CDR1 is SGHAT and CDR2 FQDESV (reference sequence). CDR3 length: 15 residues. The CDR3 nucleotides read TGTGCCAGCAGCTTAGGACGACAGTACCAAGAGACCCAGTACTTC. Translation gives CASSLGRQYQETQYF.

This clonotype was observed a few times. The chain uses TRBV5-5 and TRBJ2-5; D remains ambiguous. V was trimmed by 2 bases and J by 5 bases, leaving 10 bases between them. The CDR3 runs 13 residues. Per germline, CDR1 SGHKS and CDR2 YYEKEE (reference sequence). CDR3 sequence: CASSLWAVETQYF. The CDR3 DNA is TGTGCCAGCAGCTTATGGGCCGTGGAGACCCAGTACTTC.

This clonotype was detected a few times. The chain links TRBV2 to TRBJ1-2; D is uncertain. Between the trimmed V and J ends, which lost 4 bases and 3 bases, there was a span of 15 bases. The CDR3 contains 15 residues. CDR1 is SNHLY, CDR2 FYNNEI, per germline. CDR3 DNA sequence: TGTGCCAGCAGTGGCGGTCGTCGGTTTTACTATGGCTACACCTTC. Translation gives CASSGGRRFYYGYTF. The complete variable domain, with remaining parts taken from reference TRBV2 and TRBJ1-2, reads EPEVTQTPSHQVTQMGQEVILRCVPISNHLYFYWYRQILGQKVEFLVSFYNNEISEKSEIFDDQFSVERPDGSNFTLKIRSTKLEDSAMYFCASSGGRRFYYGYTFGSGTRLTVV.

This clonotype showed up many times. V usage is TRBV7-2 and J usage is TRBJ2-4, with unresolved D. Germline CDR1 reads SGHTA; CDR2 reads FQGNSA. V dropped 2 bases and J dropped 0 bases, with 11 bases sitting between them. The CDR3 runs 16 residues. CDR3 bases: TGTGCCAGCAGCTTAATCGGGCAGGTAGCCAAAAACATTCAGTACTTC. Protein sequence: CASSLIGQVAKNIQYF.

V and J are TRBV13 and TRBJ1-6, with 8 bases fitting TRBD1. Per germline, CDR1 PRHDT and CDR2 FYEKMQ (reference sequence). This CDR3 is built from 15 residues. Unmatched junction bases numbered 7, after V lost 5 bases and J lost 7 bases. The CDR3 coding sequence is TGTGCCAGCAGCCCCTCAACAGGGGGAAATTCACCCCTCCACTTT. It codes for CASSPSTGGNSPLHF.

This clonotype was seen only a few times. V is TRBV11-2 and J is TRBJ1-2, with 7 bases aligning to TRBD1. From germline, CDR1 is SGHAT and CDR2 FQNNGV. V lost 2 bases and J lost 4; bases outside the gene matches: 7. This CDR3 spans 15 amino acids. Here the CDR3 DNA reads TGTGCCAGCAGCTTATCGGATTCAGGGGGCTATGGCTACACCTTC. Translated: CASSLSDSGGYGYTF.

This sequence joins TRBV7-6 and TRBJ2-3; the match to TRBD1 covers 7 bases. CDR1 is SGHVS and CDR2 is FNYEAQ in the germline V gene. The CDR3 length is 14 residues. V was clipped by 7 bases and J by 2 bases; unmatched bases: 6. The DNA for the CDR3 is TGTGCCAGCACCCGGACAGGAGACACAGATACGCAGTATTTT. It specifies CASTRTGDTDTQYF. Full variable domain (outside the CDR3, taken from reference TRBV7-6 and TRBJ2-3): GAGVSQSPRYKVTKRGQDVALRCDPISGHVSLYWYRQALGQGPEFLTYFNYEAQQDKSGLPNDRFSAERPEGSISTLTIQRTEQRDSAMYRCASTRTGDTDTQYFGPGTRLTVL.

V gene TRBV10-3 combines with J gene TRBJ2-1, with 11 nucleotides matching TRBD2. J gave up 5 bases and V 6 bases, and 6 bases lay outside the gene matches. The CDR3 loop spans 15 amino acids. Germline V gives CDR1 ENHRY, CDR2 SYGVKD. CDR3 sequence: CAIRVGTSGNNEQFF. For the CDR3, the DNA is TGTGCCATCAGAGTCGGGACTAGCGGAAACAATGAGCAGTTCTTC.

This clonotype has at least ten counts. The rearrangement links TRBV7-9 to TRBJ1-2; 8 nucleotides line up with TRBD1. Unmatched junction bases numbered 10, after V lost 6 bases and J lost 4 bases. The CDR3 sequence is 15 residues long. CDR1 is SEHNR, CDR2 FQNEAQ, per germline (reference sequence). CDR3 bases: TGTGCCAGCAGACCCGGACAGGGAGAATCCTATGGCTACACCTTC. Translating gives CASRPGQGESYGYTF. The full variable domain, its missing parts supplied by reference TRBV7-9 and TRBJ1-2, is DTGVSQNPRHKITKRGQNVTFRCDPISEHNRLYWYRQTLGQGPEFLTYFQNEAQLEKSRLLSDRFSAERPKGSFSTLEIQRTEQGDSAMYLCASRPGQGESYGYTFGSGTRLTVV.

The sample holds many counts of this clonotype. This chain's CDR3 is CASSYLGQPQHF. CDR3 DNA sequence: TGTGCCAGCAGTTATCTAGGTCAGCCCCAGCATTTT. The chain joins TRBV6-5 to TRBJ1-5; D gene ambiguous. This CDR3 spans 12 amino acids. Deletions cut 3 bases from V and 6 bases from J, with 6 bases between. The germline V gene has CDR1 MNHEY and CDR2 SVGAGI.

This clonotype has a handful of counts. This rearrangement joins TRBV19 to TRBJ1-5; D is ambiguous. The V and J ends lost 5 bases and 0 bases respectively, with 11 bases between them. The CDR3 spans 15 residues. Germline V gives CDR1 LNHDA, CDR2 SQIVND (reference sequence). DNA for the CDR3: TGTGCCAGTAGTTGGAGTAGTTATAGCAATCAGCCCCAGCATTTT. Translation: CASSWSSYSNQPQHF.

The chain joins TRBV6-1 to TRBJ2-3, with TRBD1 identical over 8 bases. V trimming: 7 bases; J trimming: 0 bases; junction bases outside the gene matches: 12. This CDR3 is built from 17 residues. Germline V CDR1 and CDR2: MNHNS, SASEGT. In DNA, the CDR3 is TGTGCCAGCACCTATACCTGGACAGGGCTGAGCACAGATACGCAGTATTTT. It is translated as CASTYTWTGLSTDTQYF.

This clonotype was found once. The rearrangement links TRBV7-2 to TRBJ2-5; D gene unclear. The germline gives CDR1 SGHTA, CDR2 FQGNSA. This CDR3 is built from 13 residues. V lost 2 bases and J lost 5, with 9 bases in between. The CDR3 bases are TGTGCCAGCAGCTTAAAGGCACGTGAGACCCAGTACTTC. This codes for CASSLKARETQYF.

The rearrangement joins TRBV20-1 to TRBJ2-3; TRBD2 matches 15 bases. CDR1 DFQATT and CDR2 SNEGSKA come from the germline V gene (reference sequence). CDR3 length equals 18 residues. J was trimmed by 5 bases and V by 1 base; bases with no gene match: 10. CDR3 sequence reads: CSARASGLAGGRGDTQYF. The CDR3 DNA follows: TGCAGTGCTAGAGCCTCCGGACTAGCGGGGGGGCGGGGAGATACGCAGTATTTT.

The table lists this clonotype with many counts. J is TRBJ1-2 and V is TRBV7-9; D ambiguous. Trimming stripped 3 bases from V and 4 bases from J, with 9 bases between. The CDR3 extends over 13 amino acids. From germline, CDR1 is SEHNR and CDR2 FQNEAQ (reference sequence). The CDR3 region has the DNA TGTGCCAGCAGCTTTGGGGATTTCTATGGCTACACCTTC. Translation: CASSFGDFYGYTF.